Presented here are 2 T cell receptor beta chains from one specimen sequenced in a study of graft-versus-host responses after intestinal transplantation. The table came from immunoSEQ multiplex PCR; TCRdb's copy has only in-frame clones and leaves some out. The table lists under 30,000 clones, 90% to 95% of them singletons. The sample was PBMCs, taken 18 days after transplant. These receptors all stem from a human patient who received an intestinal transplant, so some T cells may come from the graft donor.

This chain joins TRBV5-4 and TRBJ2-1, with D perhaps matching TRBD2 (7 bases). Germline CDR1 is SGHNT and CDR2 is YYREEE (reference sequence). V lost 0 bases, J lost 1 base, and 11 bases lay in between. There are 16 residues in the CDR3. CDR3 in DNA: TGTGCCAGCAGCTTGGCCCGGGGGGCATCCTACAATGAGCAGTTCTTC. Its protein is CASSLARGASYNEQFF. The variable domain in full, completed from reference TRBV5-4 and TRBJ2-1, reads ETGVTQSPTHLIKTRGQQVTLRCSSQSGHNTVSWYQQALGQGPQFIFQYYREEENGRGNFPPRFSGLQFPNYSSELNVNALELDDSALYLCASSLARGASYNEQFFGPGTRLTVL.

The J gene is TRBJ2-1, the V gene TRBV9, with 16 bases fitting TRBD2. Germline V gene sequence: CDR1 SGDLS, CDR2 YYNGEE. The length of the CDR3 is 21 residues. The junction had 13 bases not matched to a gene; V was cut back by 0 bases and J by 4 bases. The chain's CDR3 is CASSVGLRGTSGGAGYNEQFF. The CDR3 DNA reads TGTGCCAGCAGCGTAGGTCTTCGGGGGACTAGCGGGGGGGCAGGGTACAATGAGCAGTTCTTC.